This T cell receptor beta chain derives from a study of Tregs in tolerant kidney transplant recipients. Study in general: Sorting after B cell culture yielded CD25+CD127- and 4-1BB+CD40L- CD4+ cells. CD4+CD25+CD127- cells came from roughly 3-day belatacept mixed lymphocyte reactions, some with roughly five-day graft donor restimulation.

Study observations and caveats: Validation in larger populations is needed because few patients were studied.

The CDR3 sequence is 14 residues long. The germline CDR1 and CDR2 sequences are SGHNT and YENEEA. V was shortened by 5 bases and J by 4 bases, with 14 bases between the two germline ends. Clones were sequenced by immunoSEQ multiplex PCR, and TCRdb holds only the in-frame ones, with some missing. The sample includes just over 1,400 clones, less than 45% of them seen just once. For this clone: The target antigen is unknown.

This sequence was found in a human donor in good health. J is TRBJ1-1 and V is TRBV11-3, with a possible D match to TRBD1 (6 bases). The sample taken for sequencing was Tregs from blood grown in culture. The DNA of the CDR3 is TGTGCCAGCAGCCCTCTAGGGGGGCTCACTGAAGCTTTCTTT. Translating gives CASSPLGGLTEAFF.